This T cell receptor (beta chain) was captured by sequencing in a study of blood T cell repertoires in COVID-19. Turning to the study itself: The samples span acute and convalescent COVID-19 from the United States, Italy and Spain. The cDNA or gDNA used as material had been derived from T cells, B-cell-depleted T cells, or PBMCs.

The CDR3 loop spans 15 amino acids. Germline V gene data show CDR1 as MGHRA and CDR2 as YSYEKL. J was trimmed by 5 bases and V by 1 base; bases with no gene match: 7. Original methodology: Amplified reference gene primers provided the basis for estimating nucleated cell counts. Sequencing was performed with immunoSEQ multiplex PCR; in TCRdb, only in-frame clones are kept and a portion is missing. D and trimming were read from the DNA, whereas the V and J calls and clone size are those reported in that table. The profile shows roughly 190,000 clones, roughly 85% of them singletons. This chain links TRBV4-1 with TRBJ2-5, with TRBD2 matching over 7 bases. The specimen was peripheral blood. The receptor was isolated from a man aged 55 to 70 with active or convalescent COVID-19. For the CDR3, the DNA is TGCGCCAGCAGCCAAGGGAACGGGGGGTGGGAGACCCAGTACTTC. It is translated as CASSQGNGGWETQYF.